Here is one T cell receptor beta chain with its context. What it binds is not known. In germline, CDR1 is SGHTA, CDR2 FQGNSA. This CDR3 contains 14 residues. The V end lost 5 bases, the J end lost 4 bases, and 13 bases lay between the germline ends. The source of the sample is a study of vaccination effects on CD4 cells after COVID-19. At the level of the study: Before any sequencing was done, the ViraFEST assay used viral peptide pools to expand antigen-specific CD4+ T cells.

The method was immunoSEQ multiplex PCR; TCRdb's version includes in-frame clones alone and lacks a portion of them. This sample has tens of thousands of clones; around 77% occur once, and the top ten carry roughly 2%. Cells that had been cultured for 10 days were the source of isolated CD4+ T cells. Sample: CD4+ T cells from PBMCs cultured without peptide, taken before COVID-19 vaccination. The chain employs TRBV7-2 and TRBJ2-3, with D perhaps given as TRBD1 or TRBD2 (7 bases each). The TCR originated in a human donor who received a COVID-19 vaccine. The CDR3 DNA follows: TGTGCCAGCAGCCTCCAGGGGGGGGCAGATACGCAGTATTTT. Translating it yields CASSLQGGADTQYF.